Listed below are T cell receptor beta chains from one sample, sequenced in a study of T-cell memory formation after mild COVID-19. TCRdb itself ran the 5' RACE reads through MiXCR, one entry per CDR3 protein. The data contain tens of thousands of distinct CDR3 sequences, about 13% of them singletons. The sequencing sample was made of PBMCs or a T cell subset sorted from them (not recorded which). These receptors were collected from an adult woman who had mild COVID-19 (a few samples of this study predate the infection). Cell type and time point are not known. Both conserved end residues are part of each CDR3. D genes are given only for firm matches. Not every row has a clone size; where given, it reads once, few, many or a size class.

>few|13|TRBJ2-1|TRBV7-6|-
TGTGCCAGCGGGTCCCAACCGAACAATGAGCAGTTCTTC
CASGSQPNNEQFF
>-|17|TRBJ2-2|TRBV6-1|-
TGTGCCAGCAGTGAATTGGACCGGACAATGAACACCGGGGAGCTGTTTTTT
CASSELDRTMNTGELFF
>few|14|TRBJ2-1|TRBV24-1|TRBD2
TGTGCCACCAGTGATCCCACTAGCGGGAGAGAGCAGTTCTTC
CATSDPTSGREQFF
>many|15|TRBJ2-7|TRBV7-9|-
TGTGCCAGCAGCCCCGACAGCTACTCACCCTACGAGCAGTACTTC
CASSPDSYSPYEQYF
>many|15|TRBJ2-5|TRBV5-1|TRBD1
TGCGCCAGCAGCCCCGGGACAGGGGATCAAGAGACCCAGTACTTC
CASSPGTGDQETQYF
>many|12|TRBJ2-1|TRBV30|TRBD2
TGTGCCTGGTCTCAGGGAAGCGGGAGTGGGTTCTTC
CAWSQGSGSGFF
>-|16|TRBJ2-3|TRBV20-1|TRBD2
TGCAGTGCTAGAGAGAAACTAGCGGGAGTCATAGATACGCAGTATTTT
CSAREKLAGVIDTQYF
>-|16|TRBJ1-2|TRBV3-1|TRBD1
TGTGCCAGCAGCCAAGAAGTAGGGGGCGGGGGTTATGGCTACACCTTC
CASSQEVGGGGYGYTF
>-|19|TRBJ2-6|TRBV9|-
TGTGCCAGCAGCGGAGCCGTCGACTACCGAAGCTCTGGGGCCAACGTCCTGACTTTC
CASSGAVDYRSSGANVLTF
>-|13|TRBJ2-1|TRBV27|TRBD1
TGTGCCAGCAGACCGGGACAGGGGAATGAGCAGTTCTTC
CASRPGQGNEQFF
>many|11|TRBJ1-1|TRBV20-1|-
TGCAGTGCAAAGGGTCTCACTGAAGCTTTCTTT
CSAKGLTEAFF
>many|17|TRBJ2-4|TRBV7-8|TRBD1
TGTGCCAGCAGCTTAGCGGCCTTGGGGACAGGGGGAAACATTCAGTACTTC
CASSLAALGTGGNIQYF
>few|14|TRBJ2-7|TRBV27|TRBD1
TGTGCCAACGCGACCGGGACAGGGGATTTGGGGCAGTACTTC
CANATGTGDLGQYF
>few|14|TRBJ2-7|TRBV9|-
TGTGCCAGCAGCGTAGAGTCCAGGGCGTTTGAGCAGTACTTC
CASSVESRAFEQYF
>-|14|TRBJ2-3|TRBV5-1|-
TGCGCCAGCAGCTTGGCCGAGGGGGTAGATACGCAGTATTTT
CASSLAEGVDTQYF
>-|15|TRBJ2-3|TRBV20-1|TRBD2
TGCAGTGCGAGCGTGAGCGGGAGAACTACAGATACGCAGTATTTT
CSASVSGRTTDTQYF
>-|13|TRBJ2-3|TRBV29-1|-
TGCAGCGTCACGGACTGGAGTGCAGATACGCAGTATTTT
CSVTDWSADTQYF
>few|13|TRBJ2-4|TRBV6-2/TRBV6-3|-
TGTGCCAGCAGTTACGGGGACGGAAACATTCAGTACTTC
CASSYGDGNIQYF
>few|13|TRBJ2-1|TRBV18|-
TGTGCCAGCTCGCCGGATCTGAGCAGTGAGCAGTTCTTC
CASSPDLSSEQFF
>few|13|TRBJ1-2|TRBV4-1|-
TGCGCCAGCAGCCAAGATTATTCGGTTGGCTACACCTTC
CASSQDYSVGYTF
>few|21|TRBJ1-1|TRBV11-2|-
TGTGCCAGCAGCTTAGTAGCCCTCGGGAAGGAGGGGCGATTAAGAAACACTGAAGCTTTCTTT
CASSLVALGKEGRLRNTEAFF
>-|15|TRBJ1-2|TRBV6-5|TRBD1
TGTGCCAGCAGTAGCGTCCGGGACAGACCTTATGGCTACACCTTC
CASSSVRDRPYGYTF
>few|14|TRBJ2-3|TRBV7-2|-
TGTGCCAGCAGCTTAGGATCGACTTCAGATACGCAGTATTTT
CASSLGSTSDTQYF
>-|15|TRBJ2-5|TRBV9|TRBD1
TGTGCCAGCAGCGTAGGGGGACAGTTACGAGAGACCCAGTACTTC
CASSVGGQLRETQYF
>many|12|TRBJ2-5|TRBV12-3/TRBV12-4|-
TGTGCCAGCAGTCACAGGGAAGAGACCCAGTACTTC
CASSHREETQYF
>-|15|TRBJ1-2|TRBV4-1|TRBD1
TGCGCCAGCAGCCCGCACAGACAGGGCCCGGATGGCTACACCTTC
CASSPHRQGPDGYTF
>-|14|TRBJ2-7|TRBV29-1|-
TGCAGCGTTGGAATCAACACAGAGACCTACGAGCAGTACTTC
CSVGINTETYEQYF
>few|15|TRBJ2-1|TRBV6-6|TRBD1
TGTGCCAGCAGGCCGCCGGGACAGGGTCTCTATGAGCAGTTCTTC
CASRPPGQGLYEQFF
>-|12|TRBJ1-2|TRBV15|TRBD1
TGTGCCACCAGCCGGGACAGCTATGGCTACACCTTC
CATSRDSYGYTF
>-|15|TRBJ2-5|TRBV9|TRBD1
TGTGCCAGCAGCGCGTGGACAGGGGAGGCAGAGACCCAGTACTTC
CASSAWTGEAETQYF
>-|17|TRBJ1-2|TRBV12-3/TRBV12-4|-
TGTGCCAGCAGCTCGTCGTCGGTATCTAGGGGTATACATGGCTACACCTTC
CASSSSSVSRGIHGYTF
>few|13|TRBJ2-2|TRBV6-5|-
TGTGCCAGCAGTTCAGTAGGGACCGGGGAGCTGTTTTTT
CASSSVGTGELFF
>few|15|TRBJ1-5|TRBV14|-
TGTGCCAGCAGCCCCTTCTTTTCAGGGGATCAGCCCCAGCATTTT
CASSPFFSGDQPQHF
>-|13|TRBJ2-5|TRBV20-1|-
TGCAGTGCCGGGGATAGGCGCCAAGAGACCCAGTACTTC
CSAGDRRQETQYF
>many|15|TRBJ2-7|TRBV25-1|-
TGTGCCAGCACCCCAGGCCCAGGCTTCTCCTACGAGCAGTACTTC
CASTPGPGFSYEQYF
>many|14|TRBJ2-7|TRBV6-2/TRBV6-3|-
TGTGCCAGCAGTGCGGGACAGTTCCCCTACGAGCAGTACTTC
CASSAGQFPYEQYF
>-|14|TRBJ1-4|TRBV5-1|TRBD1
TGCGCCAGCAGGGCAGGACAGGGGGACGAAAAACTGTTTTTT
CASRAGQGDEKLFF
>few|15|TRBJ2-1|TRBV6-5|-
TGTGCCAGCAGTTACTGGAACGGGGCCCACAATGAGCAGTTCTTC
CASSYWNGAHNEQFF
>-|12|TRBJ1-4|TRBV29-1|TRBD1
TGCAGCGTTGAAGATGGGCGACAGGGGCGCTTTTTT
CSVEDGRQGRFF
>-|13|TRBJ2-4|TRBV12-3/TRBV12-4|-
TGTGCCAGCAGGGGGCAAGCCAAAAACATTCAGTACTTC
CASRGQAKNIQYF
>few|16|TRBJ2-3|TRBV3-1|TRBD2
TGTGCCAGCAGCCAACGTGCGGGGGGGATCACAGATACGCAGTATTTT
CASSQRAGGITDTQYF
>-|10|TRBJ2-5|TRBV20-1|-
TGCAGTGCTCCTGAGGACTGGCAGTACTTC
CSAPEDWQYF
>many|13|TRBJ2-1|TRBV29-1|-
TGCAGCGTCGGACGCGGCTCCTACAATGAGCAGTTCTTC
CSVGRGSYNEQFF
>few|13|TRBJ2-7|TRBV29-1|-
TGCAGCGCCGAGGTTGGGATTGGTTACGAGCAGTACTTC
CSAEVGIGYEQYF